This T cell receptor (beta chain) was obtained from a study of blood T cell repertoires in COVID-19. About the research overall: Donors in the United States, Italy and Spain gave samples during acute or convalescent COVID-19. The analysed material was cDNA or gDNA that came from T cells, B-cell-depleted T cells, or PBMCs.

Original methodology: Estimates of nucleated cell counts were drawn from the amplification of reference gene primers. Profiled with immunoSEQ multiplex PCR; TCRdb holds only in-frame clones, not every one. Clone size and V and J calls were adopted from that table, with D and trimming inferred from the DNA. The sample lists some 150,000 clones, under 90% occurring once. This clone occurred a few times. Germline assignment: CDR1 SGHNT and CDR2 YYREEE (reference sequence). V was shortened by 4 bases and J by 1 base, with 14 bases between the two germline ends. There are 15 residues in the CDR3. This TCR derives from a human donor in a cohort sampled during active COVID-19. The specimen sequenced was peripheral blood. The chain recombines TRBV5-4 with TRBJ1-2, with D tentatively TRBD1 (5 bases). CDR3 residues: CASSKTRASNYGYTF. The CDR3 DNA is TGTGCCAGCAGCAAAACCAGGGCAAGTAACTATGGCTACACCTTC.